The 29 T cell receptor beta chains below were found in one sample sequenced in a study of monozygotic twins with cystic fibrosis. Measured with immunoSEQ multiplex PCR; TCRdb has only the in-frame clones, and not every one. The repertoire consists of 9,500 to 13,000 clones, with over 99% occurring once and the leading ten covering 0.41%. Input material: blood. The origin of the receptors is a man aged 18-30 years with cystic fibrosis.

The chain couples TRBV18 to TRBJ2-2, with D perhaps TRBD1 (5 bases). Trimming removed 4 bases at V and 7 bases at J, with 10 bases between. In germline, CDR1 is KGHSH, CDR2 LQKENI. This CDR3 contains 13 residues. This CDR3 reads CASSQGANGELFF. Written as DNA, the CDR3 is TGTGCCAGCTCACAAGGGGCAAACGGGGAGCTGTTTTTT.

This clone was detected once. The chain uses TRBV4-1 and TRBJ2-1; unclear D gene. V gave up 1 base and J gave up 6 bases, with 13 bases separating them. CDR1 is MGHRA and CDR2 is YSYEKL in the germline V gene. CDR3 length: 15 residues. The CDR3, as DNA: TGCGCCAGCAGCCAAGTCTCTGAGTGGGGCAATGAGCAGTTCTTC. As protein: CASSQVSEWGNEQFF.

The rearrangement uses TRBV20-1 and TRBJ2-5; D unclear. The germline gives CDR1 DFQATT, CDR2 SNEGSKA (reference sequence). This CDR3 has 11 amino acids. The V end lost 0 bases, the J end lost 5 bases, and 4 bases lay between the germline ends. The CDR3 sequence is CSARDRETQYF. The CDR3 bases are TGCAGTGCTAGAGATCGGGAGACCCAGTACTTC.

The chain recombines TRBV30 with TRBJ2-1; TRBD1 agrees at 8 bases. The germline V gene has CDR1 GTSNPN and CDR2 SVGIG (reference sequence). V dropped 5 bases and J dropped 3; count of bases not matched to a gene: 6. This CDR3 is 14 amino acids long. The CDR3 spells CAWVTGDVYNEQFF. In nucleotides, the CDR3 is TGTGCCTGGGTGACAGGGGATGTCTACAATGAGCAGTTCTTC. Full variable domain (remainder filled in from reference TRBV30 and TRBJ2-1): SQTIHQWPATLVQPVGSPLSLECTVEGTSNPNLYWYRQAAGRGLQLLFYSVGIGQISSEVPQNLSASRPQDRQFILSSKKLLLSDSGFYLCAWVTGDVYNEQFFGPGTRLTVL.

V gene TRBV15 combines with J gene TRBJ1-2; D possibly corresponds to TRBD1 (6 bases). The CDR3 length is 14 residues. Trimming removed 5 bases at V and 3 bases at J, with 13 bases between. From germline, CDR1 is LNHNV and CDR2 YYDKDF (reference sequence). CDR3 coding DNA: TGTGCCACCAGCTACGAAACAGGGCACTATGGCTACACCTTC. As protein: CATSYETGHYGYTF.

The chain recombines TRBV18 with TRBJ1-5, with D maybe TRBD1 (5 bases). The length of the CDR3 is 17 residues. Trimming cost V 6 bases and J 4 bases, with 22 bases left between them. From germline, CDR1 is KGHSH and CDR2 LQKENI. The CDR3 bases are TGTGCCAGCTCCCCAGGGATGGACCTAAACGGGAATCAGCCCCAGCATTTT. It codes for CASSPGMDLNGNQPQHF.

The rearrangement links TRBV6-5 to TRBJ2-5, with 8 bases fitting TRBD2. The CDR3 is made up of 15 amino acids. The germline gives CDR1 MNHEY, CDR2 SVGAGI. After removal of 4 bases from V and 3 bases from J, the junction contained 7 bases not matched to a gene. The DNA for the CDR3 is TGTGCCAGCAGTTCCGGACTAGCTGCAAAAGAGACCCAGTACTTC. This codes for CASSSGLAAKETQYF.

This chain connects TRBV28 to TRBJ1-2; 8 bases are a match to TRBD1. V gave up 3 bases and J gave up 7 bases; unmatched junction bases: 10. Germline loops: CDR1 MDHEN, CDR2 SYDVKM. This CDR3 is built from 15 residues. CDR3 sequence reads: CASSLSDRVVSGYTF. The CDR3 nucleotides read TGTGCCAGCAGTTTGTCGGACAGGGTGGTCAGTGGCTACACCTTC.

The chain recombines TRBV19 with TRBJ1-1, with TRBD1 as a possible D gene (5 bases). In germline, CDR1 is LNHDA, CDR2 SQIVND (reference sequence). CDR3 length equals 14 residues. Trimming pared 7 bases from V and 5 bases from J, leaving 17 bases between. DNA for the CDR3: TGTGCCAGTATGGGTAGGGGAGGTCGAACTGAAGCTTTCTTT. It codes for CASMGRGGRTEAFF.

The chain joins TRBV30 to TRBJ2-1; 12 bases agree with TRBD2. The J segment lost 7 bases and the V segment lost 5 bases, leaving 3 bases of the junction unmatched. This CDR3 is 13 amino acids long. Per germline, CDR1 GTSNPN and CDR2 SVGIG (reference sequence). For the CDR3, the DNA is TGTGCCTGGGGGACTAGCGGGTGGAATGAGCAGTTCTTC. Protein sequence: CAWGTSGWNEQFF.

This chain uses TRBV5-4 with TRBJ1-1; D ambiguous. The ends were cut back, 2 bases at V and 2 bases at J, with 10 bases in the middle. Germline V gives CDR1 SGHNT, CDR2 YYREEE (reference sequence). This CDR3 contains 14 residues. The CDR3 bases are TGTGCCAGCAGCTTCGCGGTCGGTAACACTGAAGCTTTCTTT. This sequence encodes CASSFAVGNTEAFF.

V usage is TRBV7-3 and J usage is TRBJ2-5; 8 bases agree with TRBD1. CDR1 is SGHTA and CDR2 is FQGTGA in the germline V gene. V was pared by 5 bases and J by 4 bases, with 6 bases of the junction left unmatched. This CDR3 is built from 14 residues. The CDR3 spells CASSPGGAVETQYF. The CDR3 DNA reads TGTGCCAGCAGCCCAGGGGGCGCGGTAGAGACCCAGTACTTC.

The gene calls are TRBV19 and TRBJ1-5; 9 bases are a match to TRBD1. The V gene end was trimmed by 5 bases and the J gene end by 6 bases; junction bases not matched to a gene: 5. This CDR3 contains 14 residues. Germline-derived CDR1 and CDR2 are LNHDA and SQIVND (reference sequence). The CDR3 region is CASSLTGGSQPQHF. CDR3 coding DNA: TGTGCCAGTAGTTTAACAGGGGGCAGTCAGCCCCAGCATTTT.

J is TRBJ2-1 and V is TRBV11-1, with D possibly being TRBD1 (5 bases). Germline V CDR1 and CDR2: SGHAT, FQDESV (reference sequence). V shed 0 bases and J shed 5 bases, with 5 bases lying between them. The CDR3 is made up of 13 amino acids. The CDR3 here is CASSLARDNEQFF. The CDR3 DNA reads as TGTGCCAGCAGCTTAGCCAGGGACAATGAGCAGTTCTTC.

This rearrangement joins TRBV12-1 to TRBJ1-1; the D call TRBD1 from the table was never checked on the DNA. TRBV12-1 is given as a pseudogene. The CDR3 consists of 17 residues. CDR3 region: CASSLPQGPLKGPEAFF. CDR3 nucleotides: TGTGCCAGCAGTTTACCACAGGGGCCGCTCAAGGGTCCTGAAGCTTTCTTT.

J is TRBJ1-2 and V is TRBV7-9, with D hard to call. The CDR3 is 14 residues long. Germline V gene sequence: CDR1 SEHNR, CDR2 FQNEAQ (reference sequence). Trimming left V 1 base short and J 0 bases short, with 6 bases between. CDR3 protein: CASSLERSNYGYTF. CDR3 in DNA: TGTGCCAGCAGCTTAGAGCGGTCTAACTATGGCTACACCTTC. The full variable domain, rest sourced from reference TRBV7-9 and TRBJ1-2, is DTGVSQNPRHKITKRGQNVTFRCDPISEHNRLYWYRQTLGQGPEFLTYFQNEAQLEKSRLLSDRFSAERPKGSFSTLEIQRTEQGDSAMYLCASSLERSNYGYTFGSGTRLTVV.

The chain employs TRBV9 and TRBJ1-1; 7 nucleotides line up with TRBD1. The germline V gene encodes CDR1 SGDLS and CDR2 YYNGEE. The CDR3 spans 14 residues. Trimming cost V 4 bases and J 4 bases; bases outside gene matches: 7. The CDR3 DNA is TGTGCCAGCAGCCCTAGGGGGCTTAGCACTGAAGCTTTCTTT. It yields the protein CASSPRGLSTEAFF.

The V call is TRBV30, the J call TRBJ1-5; 11 bases map to TRBD1. V shed 0 bases, J shed 8 bases, and the junction held 6 bases outside the gene matches. The V gene's germline CDR1 is GTSNPN and CDR2 SVGIG (reference sequence). The CDR3 has 15 amino acids. This CDR3 is CAWSVGTGGGKPQHF. The CDR3 nucleotides read TGTGCCTGGAGTGTGGGGACAGGGGGAGGGAAGCCCCAGCATTTT.

V usage is TRBV2 and J usage is TRBJ1-2; perhaps TRBD1 as D (6 bases). V lost 3 bases, J lost 5 bases, and 10 bases lay in between. This CDR3 is built from 13 residues. In germline, CDR1 is SNHLY, CDR2 FYNNEI. The CDR3 DNA is TGTGCCAGCAGTGATGGGCAGGGGTATGGCTACACCTTC. It encodes CASSDGQGYGYTF. Looking up the rest from reference TRBV2 and TRBJ1-2 gives the full variable domain: EPEVTQTPSHQVTQMGQEVILRCVPISNHLYFYWYRQILGQKVEFLVSFYNNEISEKSEIFDDQFSVERPDGSNFTLKIRSTKLEDSAMYFCASSDGQGYGYTFGSGTRLTVV.

The chain is built from TRBV2 and TRBJ2-3, with 7 nucleotides matching TRBD2. From germline, CDR1 is SNHLY and CDR2 FYNNEI. The CDR3 is made up of 14 amino acids. CDR3 protein: CARQEEAGLDTQYF. The CDR3 DNA reads TGTGCTAGGCAAGAGGAAGCGGGGTTGGATACGCAGTATTTT. Using reference TRBV2 and TRBJ2-3 for the parts outside the CDR3, the full variable domain is EPEVTQTPSHQVTQMGQEVILRCVPISNHLYFYWYRQILGQKVEFLVSFYNNEISEKSEIFDDQFSVERPDGSNFTLKIRSTKLEDSAMYFCARQEEAGLDTQYFGPGTRLTVL.

The rearrangement links TRBV28 to TRBJ1-6; D is ambiguous. CDR1 and CDR2 from the germline V gene are MDHEN and SYDVKM. The CDR3 is made up of 16 amino acids. V was cut by 5 bases and J by 1 base, with 12 bases left in between. The CDR3 loop reads CASSPPGLSYNSPLHF. The CDR3, as DNA: TGTGCCAGCAGTCCCCCCGGACTGTCCTATAATTCACCCCTCCACTTT.

The V and J genes are TRBV30 and TRBJ2-7; TRBD2 is a possible D gene (5 bases). The CDR3 spans 12 residues. V lost 1 base to trimming and J lost 5 bases, with 9 bases between them. Germline-derived CDR1 and CDR2 are GTSNPN and SVGIG (reference sequence). CDR3 sequence (DNA): TGTGCCTGGAGTGGAGGGTCGCACGAGCAGTACTTC. Amino acid sequence: CAWSGGSHEQYF.

The chain links TRBV10-3 to TRBJ1-5; 9 bases line up with TRBD1. The CDR3 extends over 16 amino acids. The trim removed 3 bases at V and 6 bases at J, leaving 9 bases unmatched. The V gene's germline CDR1 is ENHRY and CDR2 SYGVKD. CDR3 protein: CAISDHRGLGGQPQHF. The CDR3 nucleotides read TGTGCCATCAGTGACCACAGGGGGCTAGGGGGTCAGCCCCAGCATTTT.

V is TRBV6-5 and J is TRBJ1-5; D remains ambiguous. V lost 7 bases and J lost 3, with 7 bases in between. The CDR3 consists of 12 residues. Germline CDR1 MNHEY, CDR2 SVGAGI. The CDR3 coding sequence is TGTGCCAGCAAAACTTACAATCAGCCCCAGCATTTT. It encodes CASKTYNQPQHF.

The chain has TRBV4-1 and TRBJ1-1; D gene ambiguous. V was clipped by 6 bases and J by 1 base, with 9 bases between them. The CDR3 length is 13 residues. CDR1 and CDR2 from the germline V gene are MGHRA and YSYEKL. The CDR3 coding sequence is TGCGCCAGCAGGATGGGAGGGAACACTGAAGCTTTCTTT. This sequence encodes CASRMGGNTEAFF.

This rearrangement joins TRBV27 to TRBJ1-2; possible D gene TRBD1, 6 bases. The CDR3 sequence is 12 residues long. V was pared by 5 bases and J by 8 bases, with 12 bases between. Germline CDR1 is MNHEY and CDR2 is SMNVEV (reference sequence). CDR3 sequence reads: CASSPQGSGYTF. CDR3 bases: TGTGCCAGCAGTCCACAGGGTAGCGGCTACACCTTC.

The J gene is TRBJ2-1, the V gene TRBV7-3; no firm D call. The germline CDR1 and CDR2 sequences are SGHTA and FQGTGA. The CDR3 runs to 15 residues. Deletions cut 5 bases from V and 5 bases from J, with 16 bases between. The CDR3 reads CASSRGGGRNNEQFF. DNA for the CDR3: TGTGCCAGCAGCCGTGGTGGCGGTCGAAACAATGAGCAGTTCTTC. Full variable domain (rest looked up from reference TRBV7-3 and TRBJ2-1): GAGVSQTPSNKVTEKGKYVELRCDPISGHTALYWYRQSLGQGPEFLIYFQGTGAADDSGLPNDRFFAVRPEGSVSTLKIQRTERGDSAVYLCASSRGGGRNNEQFFGPGTRLTVL.

This rearrangement joins TRBV5-1 to TRBJ2-7; the D gene is possibly TRBD2 (6 bases). Germline values: CDR1 SGHRS, CDR2 YFSETQ. This CDR3 has 15 amino acids. Trimming removed 0 bases from V and 0 bases from J, with 10 bases in between. Here the CDR3 reads CASSLDGRPSYEQYF. The CDR3 nucleotides read TGCGCCAGCAGCTTGGACGGGAGACCCTCCTACGAGCAGTACTTC.

CDR3 region: CASSGDLLNTEAFF. CDR3 nucleotides: TGTGCCAGCAGCGGGGACCTTTTGAACACTGAAGCTTTCTTT. V is TRBV5-5 and J is TRBJ1-1; a weak D match, TRBD1 (5 bases). Germline V CDR1 and CDR2: SGHKS, YYEKEE (reference sequence). V was cut by 4 bases and J by 0 bases, with 10 bases left in between. CDR3 length: 14 residues.